One T cell receptor (beta chain) is described in this entry. The record originates from a study of blood T cell repertoires in COVID-19. Across the study: Samples of COVID-19 (acute and convalescent) were obtained from the United States, Italy and Spain. From T cells, B-cell-depleted T cells, or PBMCs came the material, which was cDNA or gDNA.

The table came from immunoSEQ multiplex PCR; TCRdb's copy has only in-frame clones and leaves some out. This sample has roughly 160,000 clones, with 82% found just once. CDR1 and CDR2 (germline): SGHDN, FVKESK. The V gene end was trimmed by 1 base and the J gene end by 3 bases; junction bases not matched to a gene: 9. The CDR3 spans 16 residues. J is TRBJ2-7 and V is TRBV14; 7 bases map to TRBD2. Sequencing input: peripheral blood. This clonotype was sampled from a woman older than 75 with active or convalescent COVID-19. The CDR3 loop is CASSQGQRDPLYEQYF. CDR3 bases: TGTGCCAGCAGCCAAGGCCAGCGGGATCCGCTCTACGAGCAGTACTTC.